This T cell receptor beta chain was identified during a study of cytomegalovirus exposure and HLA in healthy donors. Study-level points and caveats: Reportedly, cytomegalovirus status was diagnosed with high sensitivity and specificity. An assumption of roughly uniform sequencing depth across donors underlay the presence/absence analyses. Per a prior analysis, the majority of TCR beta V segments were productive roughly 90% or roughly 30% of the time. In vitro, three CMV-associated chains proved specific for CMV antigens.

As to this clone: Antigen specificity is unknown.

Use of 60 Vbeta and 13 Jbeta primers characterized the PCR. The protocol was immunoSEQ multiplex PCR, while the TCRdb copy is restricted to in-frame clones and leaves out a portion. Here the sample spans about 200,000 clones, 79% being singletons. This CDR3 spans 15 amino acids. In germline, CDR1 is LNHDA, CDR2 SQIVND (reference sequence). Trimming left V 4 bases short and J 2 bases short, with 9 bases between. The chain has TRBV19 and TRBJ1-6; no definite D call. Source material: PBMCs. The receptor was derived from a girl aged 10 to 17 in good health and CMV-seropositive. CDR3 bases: TGTGCCAGTAGTAAGGCAGGCCCCTATAATTCACCCCTCCACTTT. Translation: CASSKAGPYNSPLHF.